This T cell receptor beta chain derives from a study of T cells after posttransplantation cyclophosphamide. The CDR3 totals 17 residues. The V gene lost 2 bases and the J gene lost 1 base, with 18 bases spanning the gap. Germline-derived CDR1 and CDR2 are SGHDT and YYEEEE. The repertoire was sequenced with immunoSEQ multiplex PCR; TCRdb's copy has only in-frame clones and lacks some. The sample includes approximately 3,800 clones, 80% to 90% of them seen just once. As concerns this clone: As yet, its antigen is unknown.

A marrow graft followed busulfan-fludarabine conditioning, with cyclophosphamide on days +3 and +4. Study-wide results and caveats: TRB clonality was highly associated with recipient CMV seropositivity and reactivation. Blood and skin or GI T cell repertoires showed limited TRB overlap. Donor CD8+ memory clones often dominated recipient blood repertoires at later times.

Material: PBMCs, obtained after an allogeneic stem cell transplant with post-transplant cyclophosphamide. This rearrangement joins TRBV5-6 to TRBJ1-1, with a tentative D call TRBD1 (6 bases). The clonotype originates from a female patient aged 45 to 65 who received an allogeneic stem cell transplant from a related donor, was CMV-positive, and had no GVHD. These T cells may partly come from the graft donor. CDR3 protein: CASSFGLWSGANTEAFF. CDR3 nucleotide sequence: TGTGCCAGCAGCTTTGGTCTGTGGTCAGGGGCGAACACTGAAGCTTTCTTT.